This TCR beta chain appears in the sequencing data of a study of blood T cell repertoires in COVID-19 (dated by TCRdb to about 2020). A note on the overall study: Samples covering the acute and convalescent phases of COVID-19 were provided by collaborators in the United States, Italy and Spain. The samples were drawn from the first 160 participants of the ongoing ImmuneRACE study and from 1,254 subjects provided by 6 global collaborators. A de-identified subject ID, COVID-19 status, age in years and sex were almost always included in the sample metadata. The material from the prospective study consisted of cDNA or gDNA derived from T cells, B-cell-depleted T cells, or PBMCs. Where available, HLA class I and class II types were obtained from metadata supplied by the sample provider rather than from assay-based typing. The repertoires were made available in a free public database intended to serve as a resource for research on the immune response to SARS-CoV-2. Deeply sampled blood TCRbeta repertoires from subjects exposed to, actively infected with, or recovered from COVID-19 were included in the dataset.

Study-wide findings and limitations: How much clinical and demographic metadata was included differed by source and by participant, and the metadata was provided uncurated.

TCRbeta CDR3 regions were amplified from genomic DNA using the immunoSEQ Assay, a bias-controlled multiplex PCR. In the authors' own workflow: The number of nucleated cells in each sample was estimated by amplification of reference gene primers within the assay. To quantify the absolute abundance of each unique TCRbeta CDR3 rearrangement, sequence reads were collapsed and filtered. Productive Simpson clonality was computed per sample as the square root of Simpson's diversity index over productive rearrangements. TCRdb obtained this table from immuneACCESS and retained in-frame rearrangements with V and J assigned. These tables miss some clones; where compared with another copy, unresolved V genes account for less than half of the shortfall, and the remainder is unexplained. V, J and clone size derive from that table, while D and trimming were established from the DNA sequence. The sample table shows roughly 300,000 clones, and over 85% are seen once. The top ten clones comprise about 1.7% of the sample.

One collaborating source in Seattle enrolled patients while the patients were actively infected and followed the patients over time throughout the course of disease. Collaborating institutions collected whole blood in K2EDTA tubes following their own protocols. For TCRbeta analysis, collaborators shipped samples in one of three forms: frozen whole blood, isolated PBMCs, or DNA extracted from either of those sample types. As to this clone: No antigen is known for it. The sample holds no much larger clone one base away, and base qualities are not on file.

Here V drops 6 bases and J drops 0 bases, and the junction holds 5 bases not matched to any gene. Per the germline V gene, SNHLY is the CDR1 and FYNNEI is the CDR2. Taken from cysteine to phenylalanine, the CDR3 has 15 residues. Only the CDR3 portion is preserved as DNA: 45 bases, with reading frame beginning at the first base. The rearrangement combines TRBV2 with TRBJ2-3; the junction holds 8 bases that match TRBD2. This receptor was identified in a woman in her twenties or thirties with COVID-19, enrolled during active disease. The material sequenced was peripheral blood. CDR3 loop: CASRIQRGSTDTQYF. The nucleotides read TGTGCCAGCAGAATCCAGCGGGGGAGCACAGATACGCAGTATTTT.